This T cell receptor (beta chain) was recorded in a study of OX40 agonist ivuxolimab in advanced cancers. Study at large: Three partial responders included one hepatocellular carcinoma patient and two cutaneous melanoma patients. General observations from the study: Some of the lowest clonal expansion was seen in partial responders at 0.1-3.0 mg/kg. Clonal expansion by week 6 occurred in CD4+ and CD8+ blood T cells (at 0.1 to 3.0 mg/kg). There were, on average, more expanded clones in CD8+ T cells than in CD4+.

This table comes from immunoSEQ multiplex PCR, and its TCRdb copy is limited to in-frame clones, with some not included. The sample has 30,000 to 35,000 clones, 84% seen once. Trimming stripped 2 bases from V and 3 bases from J, with 5 bases between. This CDR3 is built from 13 residues. Germline V lookup: CDR1 MGHRA, CDR2 YSYEKL. Concerning this clone itself: Its target is not known.

The receptor comes from an adult with an advanced solid tumor such as melanoma, head and neck, liver or kidney cancer. This chain links TRBV4-1 with TRBJ1-5; no clear D. The sample was CD4+ or CD8+ T cells sorted from blood, taken in a trial of the OX40 agonist ivuxolimab. The CDR3 nucleotides are TGCGCCAGCAGCCAAAGCCCCAATCAGCCCCAGCATTTT. It specifies CASSQSPNQPQHF.